The T cell receptor (beta chain) described here comes from a study of shared T cell receptors in the human thymus. Only in-frame clones appear in the TCRdb table, and some are missing; sequencing was by immunoSEQ multiplex PCR. The repertoire holds more than 550,000 clones, more than 70% seen once, with about 0.0094% in the top ten. With V trimmed by 7 bases and J by 5 bases, 15 bases remained unmatched. This CDR3 contains 17 residues. Germline CDR1 reads SNHLY; CDR2 reads FYNNEI. The data also belong to a second study, concerning human thymus T cells. From that second work: Thymus was obtained from resections taken during corrective heart surgery. Usage of V and J genes appeared biased in thymic and blood repertoires. What related research reported was that thymic repertoires overlapped highly among unrelated individuals.

The source material was thymocytes. This clonotype was sampled from a boy younger than two with a congenital heart defect. The chain couples TRBV2 to TRBJ2-3, with 10 bases lining up with TRBD2. CDR3 protein: CASIRQVLAGARDTQYF. CDR3 DNA: TGTGCCAGCATCCGGCAGGTCCTAGCGGGGGCCAGAGATACGCAGTATTTT.